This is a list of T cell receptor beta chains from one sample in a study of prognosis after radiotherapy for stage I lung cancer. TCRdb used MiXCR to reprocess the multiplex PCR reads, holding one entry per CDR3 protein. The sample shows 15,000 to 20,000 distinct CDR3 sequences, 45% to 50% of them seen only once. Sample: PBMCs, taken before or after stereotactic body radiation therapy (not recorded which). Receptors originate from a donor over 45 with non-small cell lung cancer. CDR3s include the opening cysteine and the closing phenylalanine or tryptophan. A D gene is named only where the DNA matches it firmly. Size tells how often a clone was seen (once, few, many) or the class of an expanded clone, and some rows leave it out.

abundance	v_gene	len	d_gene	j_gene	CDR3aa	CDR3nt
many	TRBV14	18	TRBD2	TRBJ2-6	CASTGGSGRPAGANVLTF	TGTGCCAGTACTGGGGGTAGCGGGAGGCCGGCAGGGGCCAACGTCCTGACTTTC
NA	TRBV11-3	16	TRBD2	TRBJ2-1	CASSLDRVAGVGEQFF	TGTGCCAGCAGCTTAGATCGGGTAGCGGGAGTGGGTGAGCAGTTCTTC
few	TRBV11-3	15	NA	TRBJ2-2	CASSNRQTNTGELFF	TGTGCCAGCAGTAACCGACAGACGAACACCGGGGAGCTGTTTTTT
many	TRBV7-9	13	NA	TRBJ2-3	CASSSYYLNTQYF	TGTGCCAGCAGCTCATACTACCTGAATACGCAGTATTTT
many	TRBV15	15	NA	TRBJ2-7	CATSSQEGLAGEQYF	TGTGCCACCAGCAGCCAGGAGGGGCTCGCGGGCGAGCAGTACTTC
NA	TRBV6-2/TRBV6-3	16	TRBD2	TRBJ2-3	CASSDPGLVPTDTQYF	TGTGCCAGCAGTGATCCAGGACTAGTGCCCACAGATACGCAGTATTTT
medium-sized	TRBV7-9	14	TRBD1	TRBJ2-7	CASSLGQGYYEQYF	TGTGCCAGCAGCTTAGGACAGGGGTACTACGAGCAGTACTTC
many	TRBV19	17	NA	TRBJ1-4	CASSARGTGSTNEKLFF	TGTGCCAGTTCCGCTCGAGGGACGGGTTCAACTAATGAAAAACTGTTTTTT
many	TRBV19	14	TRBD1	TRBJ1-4	CATYGDRGHEKLFF	TGTGCCACCTACGGGGACAGGGGACATGAAAAACTGTTTTTT
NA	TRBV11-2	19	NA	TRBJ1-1	CASSLGYYQGRGVNTEAFF	TGTGCCAGCAGCTTAGGATATTATCAGGGGCGAGGGGTGAACACTGAAGCTTTCTTT
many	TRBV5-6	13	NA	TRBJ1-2	CASSLQGNYGYTF	TGTGCCAGCAGCTTGCAAGGGAACTATGGCTACACCTTC
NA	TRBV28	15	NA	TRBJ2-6	CAISLSGSVANVLTF	TGTGCCATCAGTTTAAGCGGCTCTGTGGCCAACGTCCTGACTTTC
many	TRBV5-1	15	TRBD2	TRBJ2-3	CASSSTSGRGDTQYF	TGCGCCAGCAGCTCGACTAGCGGGAGGGGAGATACGCAGTATTTT
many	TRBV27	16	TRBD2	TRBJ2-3	CASRVLRRGATDTQYF	TGTGCCAGCAGAGTTTTAAGGCGGGGGGCCACAGATACGCAGTATTTT
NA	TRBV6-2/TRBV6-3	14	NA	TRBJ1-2	CASTKGGGRYGYTF	TGTGCCAGCACCAAGGGTGGAGGGCGCTATGGCTACACCTTC
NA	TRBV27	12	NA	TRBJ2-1	CASSPGFSEQFF	TGTGCCAGCAGTCCGGGTTTCTCTGAGCAGTTCTTC
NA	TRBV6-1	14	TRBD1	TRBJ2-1	CSSDRQGPYNEQFF	TGTTCCAGCGACAGACAGGGGCCCTACAATGAGCAGTTCTTC
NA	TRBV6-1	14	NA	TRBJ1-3	CASRPPLAGNTIYF	TGTGCCAGCAGGCCCCCCCTGGCTGGAAACACCATATATTTT
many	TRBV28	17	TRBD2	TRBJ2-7	CASSLERGASGRGEQYF	TGTGCCAGCAGTTTAGAGCGGGGGGCTAGCGGGAGAGGTGAGCAGTACTTC
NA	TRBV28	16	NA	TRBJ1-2	CAISFGGSRANYVYTF	TGTGCCATCAGTTTCGGGGGTAGTCGGGCAAACTATGTCTACACCTTC
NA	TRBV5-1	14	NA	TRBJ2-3	CASSFAGYTDTQYF	TGCGCCAGCAGCTTCGCAGGATACACAGATACGCAGTATTTT
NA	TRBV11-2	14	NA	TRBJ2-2	CASSYDINTGELFF	TGTGCCAGCAGCTACGATATTAACACCGGGGAGCTGTTTTTT
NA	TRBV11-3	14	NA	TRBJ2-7	CASSDLDGSYEQYF	TGTGCCAGCAGCGACTTGGACGGTTCCTACGAGCAGTACTTC
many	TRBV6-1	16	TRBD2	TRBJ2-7	CASSPAGRRSSYEQYF	TGTGCCAGCAGCCCAGCGGGGAGGAGAAGCTCCTACGAGCAGTACTTC
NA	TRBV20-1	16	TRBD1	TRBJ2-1	CSARQAGTGNYNEQFF	TGCAGTGCTAGACAAGCCGGGACAGGGAACTACAATGAGCAGTTCTTC
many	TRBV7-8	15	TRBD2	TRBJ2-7	CASSTFRAGGYEQYF	TGTGCCAGCAGCACCTTCCGAGCGGGAGGGTACGAGCAGTACTTC
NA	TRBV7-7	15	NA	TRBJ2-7	CASSSRKRGHYEQYF	TGTGCTAGCAGCTCCAGGAAACGGGGGCACTACGAGCAGTACTTC
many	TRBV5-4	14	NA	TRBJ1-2	CASSLGQDNYGYTF	TGTGCCAGCAGCTTGGGACAGGACAACTATGGCTACACCTTC
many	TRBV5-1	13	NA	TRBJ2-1	CASSLFRGDEQFF	TGCGCCAGCAGCTTGTTTCGCGGGGATGAGCAGTTCTTC
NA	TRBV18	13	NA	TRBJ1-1	CASSPVHPSEAFF	TGTGCCAGCTCACCAGTTCACCCATCTGAAGCTTTCTTT
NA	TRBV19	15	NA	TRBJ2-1	CAISIRASAMGEQFF	TGTGCCATTAGTATACGGGCTAGTGCGATGGGTGAGCAGTTCTTC
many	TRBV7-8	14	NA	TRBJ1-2	CAGSREGGDYGYTF	TGTGCCGGCAGCCGAGAAGGGGGAGACTATGGCTACACCTTC
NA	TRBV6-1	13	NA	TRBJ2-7	CASTAGTAYEQYF	TGTGCCAGCACTGCCGGGACTGCCTACGAGCAGTACTTC
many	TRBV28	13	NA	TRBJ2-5	CASRPQGKETQYF	TGTGCCAGCAGGCCCCAGGGAAAAGAGACCCAGTACTTC
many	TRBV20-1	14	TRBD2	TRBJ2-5	CSARALAGQETQYF	TGCAGTGCTAGAGCGCTAGCGGGGCAAGAGACCCAGTACTTC
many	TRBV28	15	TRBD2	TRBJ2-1	CASSSGGLDYNEQFF	TGTGCCAGCAGTTCGGGGGGACTGGACTACAATGAGCAGTTCTTC
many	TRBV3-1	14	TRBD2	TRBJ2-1	CASSLAGLNNEQFF	TGTGCCAGCAGCCTAGCGGGACTGAACAATGAGCAGTTCTTC
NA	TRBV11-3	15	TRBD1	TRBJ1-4	CASISGGPIEEKLFF	TGTGCCAGCATCTCAGGGGGTCCCATTGAGGAAAAACTGTTTTTT
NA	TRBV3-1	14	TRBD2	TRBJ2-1	CASSQGLAGIEQFF	TGTGCCAGCAGCCAAGGACTAGCGGGGATAGAGCAGTTCTTC
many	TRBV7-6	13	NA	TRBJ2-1	CASSLAKANEQFF	TGTGCCAGCAGCTTAGCGAAAGCGAATGAGCAGTTCTTC
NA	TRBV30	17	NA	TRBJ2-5	CAWSVTFGHPRQETQYF	TGTGCCTGGAGTGTAACCTTCGGGCATCCGAGACAAGAGACACAGTACTTC
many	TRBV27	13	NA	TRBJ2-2	CASSWIYTGELFF	TGTGCCAGCAGTTGGATTTACACCGGGGAGCTGTTTTTT
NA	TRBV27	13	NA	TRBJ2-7	CASSGTPGYEQYF	TGTGCCAGCAGCGGGACACCAGGCTACGAGCAGTACTTC
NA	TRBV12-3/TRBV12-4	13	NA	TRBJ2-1	CASSLVGLVEQFF	TGTGCCAGCAGTTTAGTGGGCCTGGTGGAGCAGTTCTTC
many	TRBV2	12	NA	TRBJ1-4	CASSAGTEKLFF	TGTGCCAGCAGTGCCGGGACAGAAAAACTGTTTTTT
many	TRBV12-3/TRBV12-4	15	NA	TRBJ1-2	CASSFIEKFLWGYTF	TGTGCCAGCAGTTTTATCGAGAAATTCTTATGGGGCTACACCTTC
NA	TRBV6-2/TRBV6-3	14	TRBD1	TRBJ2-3	CASSYRGRGDAQYF	TGTGCCAGCAGTTACAGGGGGCGAGGTGATGCGCAGTATTTT
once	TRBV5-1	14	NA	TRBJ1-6	CASSLGRGWSPLHF	TGCGCCAGCAGCTTGGGGAGGGGATGGTCACCCCTCCACTTT
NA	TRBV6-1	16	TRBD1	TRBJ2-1	CASSEMGQIPYNEQFF	TGTGCCAGCAGTGAAATGGGACAGATTCCCTACAATGAGCAGTTCTTC
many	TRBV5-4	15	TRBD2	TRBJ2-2	CASSIPGGGAGELFF	TGTGCCAGCAGCATCCCGGGAGGGGGGGCCGGGGAGCTGTTTTTT
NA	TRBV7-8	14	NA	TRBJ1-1	CASSFQALRAEAFF	TGTGCCAGCAGCTTCCAGGCTCTCCGGGCTGAAGCTTTCTTT
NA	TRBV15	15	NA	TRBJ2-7	CATSSQEGIAGEQYF	TGTGCCACCAGCAGCCAGGAGGGGATCGCGGGGGAGCAGTACTTC
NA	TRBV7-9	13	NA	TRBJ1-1	CASSLDGVTEAFF	TGTGCCAGCAGCTTAGATGGGGTAACTGAAGCTTTCTTT
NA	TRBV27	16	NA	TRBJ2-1	CASLTICSPPRIEQFF	TGTGCCAGCCTTACTATTTGTAGCCCTCCGAGGATTGAGCAGTTCTTC
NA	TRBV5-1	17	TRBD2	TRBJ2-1	CASSLDYWDSGRNEQFF	TGCGCCAGCAGCTTGGACTATTGGGATAGCGGGCGTAATGAGCAGTTCTTC